A single sample gave rise to the 8 T cell receptor beta chains below, sequenced in a study of cytomegalovirus exposure and HLA in healthy donors. PCR employed 60 Vbeta and 13 Jbeta primers. Using immunoSEQ multiplex PCR, the repertoire was profiled, and TCRdb retains in-frame clones only, with some absent. Of more than 200,000 clones in the sample, 60% to 85% were seen once. Sequencing input: PBMCs. The receptors were gathered from a man aged 35-49 years in good health and CMV-seronegative.

This clone occurred a few times. The gene calls are TRBV7-3 and TRBJ1-1, with D possibly TRBD1 on 5 matching bases. CDR1 and CDR2 from the germline V gene are SGHTA and FQGTGA. Trimming removed 1 base from V and 6 bases from J, with 12 bases in between. This CDR3 comprises 14 residues. The CDR3 is CASSLNRLSPEAFF. CDR3 DNA sequence: TGTGCCAGCAGCTTAAACAGGTTGAGCCCTGAAGCTTTCTTT.

This chain uses TRBV6-1 with TRBJ1-1, with D perhaps TRBD1 (6 bases). The CDR3 loop spans 16 amino acids. Per the germline V gene, CDR1 is MNHNS and CDR2 is SASEGT. V dropped 2 bases and J dropped 5 bases, with 18 bases sitting between them. CDR3 sequence (DNA): TGTGCCAGCAGTGAAAAGGTAGCGGGGGCAGGGACTGAAGCTTTCTTT. It translates to CASSEKVAGAGTEAFF.

The V gene is TRBV4-2, the J gene TRBJ1-1, with 8 bases aligning to TRBD1. Unmatched junction bases numbered 4, after V lost 4 bases and J lost 6 bases. Germline-derived CDR1 and CDR2 are LGHNA and YNFKEQ. The CDR3 loop spans 13 amino acids. As DNA, the CDR3 is TGTGCCAGCAGCCTCGGACAGGGAGCTGAAGCTTTCTTT. It encodes CASSLGQGAEAFF.

This clone was observed a handful of times. The rearrangement uses TRBV5-8 and TRBJ1-4, with 7 bases matching TRBD1. J was trimmed by 8 bases and V by 4 bases; bases with no gene match: 8. The CDR3 is made up of 14 amino acids. Per the germline V gene, CDR1 is SGHTS and CDR2 is YDEGEE. The CDR3 sequence: CASSGGQWNEKLFF. CDR3 sequence (DNA): TGTGCCAGCAGCGGGGGACAGTGGAACGAAAAACTGTTTTTT.

The gene calls are TRBV6-1 and TRBJ2-5; 8 bases map to TRBD2. Near its end, the DNA agrees better with TRBJ2-7, so the J call may be wrong. The CDR3 totals 16 residues. Germline loops: CDR1 MNHNS, CDR2 SASEGT. The DNA for the CDR3 is TGTGCCAGCAGTGGACAGCGCGCGGGAGGTACCTACGAGCAGTACTTC. Its translation is CASSGQRAGGTYEQYF.

The genes are TRBV7-9 and TRBJ1-5; no reliable D call. V gave up 1 base and J gave up 5 bases, with 6 bases separating them. This CDR3 has 13 residues. Germline V gene data show CDR1 as SEHNR and CDR2 as FQNEAQ (reference sequence). The CDR3 DNA follows: TGTGCCAGCAGCTTAGAGCGACATCAGCCCCAGCATTTT. Translation gives CASSLERHQPQHF.

The chain couples TRBV19 to TRBJ2-6, with D perhaps matching TRBD1 (6 bases). The CDR3 is 15 amino acids. V was pared by 5 bases and J by 4 bases, with 12 bases between. CDR1 is LNHDA, CDR2 SQIVND, per germline (reference sequence). The CDR3 DNA reads as TGTGCCAGTAGTCAAACAGGGATGGGGGCCAACGTCCTGACTTTC. It is translated as CASSQTGMGANVLTF.

The chain employs TRBV11-1 and TRBJ1-1; D unresolved. The CDR3 runs to 13 residues. Germline lookup yields CDR1 SGHAT and CDR2 FQDESV (reference sequence). The V gene lost 3 bases and the J gene lost 6 bases, with 11 bases spanning the gap. CDR3 region: CASSFGSGAEAFF. The CDR3 DNA is TGTGCCAGCAGCTTTGGGTCCGGGGCTGAAGCTTTCTTT.